This T cell receptor beta chain was profiled in a study of T cell repertoires in cytomegalovirus infection. Study information: Public signatures in TCR beta pointed to CMV infection and matching HLA type.

With respect to this clonotype: No antigen is known for it.

With V trimmed by 0 bases and J by 0 bases, 4 bases remained unmatched. Germline lookup yields CDR1 LNHDA and CDR2 SQIVND (reference sequence). The CDR3 contains 18 residues. Using its own MiXCR run on the reads, TCRdb lists one record per CDR3 protein. The data hold around 750,000 distinct CDR3 sequences, with less than 35% observed a single time. The material sequenced was cultured CD8+ T cells from PBMCs, taken from culture after CMV antigen stimulation. The chain employs TRBV19 and TRBJ2-1, with 11 bases matching TRBD2. The sequence was collected from a human donor in good health (CMV status not recorded). Some clones in this sample may be carry-over from other donors' samples. CDR3 DNA sequence: TGTGCCAGTAGTATAGATCAACTAGCGGGGGTCTCCTACAATGAGCAGTTCTTC. Protein: CASSIDQLAGVSYNEQFF.